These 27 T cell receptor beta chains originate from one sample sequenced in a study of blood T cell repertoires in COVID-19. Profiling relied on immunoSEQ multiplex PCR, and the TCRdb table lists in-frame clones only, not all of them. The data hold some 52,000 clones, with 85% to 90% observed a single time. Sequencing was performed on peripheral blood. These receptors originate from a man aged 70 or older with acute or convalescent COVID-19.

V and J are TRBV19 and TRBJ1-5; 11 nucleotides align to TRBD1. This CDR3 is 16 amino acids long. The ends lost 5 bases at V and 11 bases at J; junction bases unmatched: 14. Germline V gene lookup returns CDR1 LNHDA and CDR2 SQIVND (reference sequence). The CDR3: CASSPTGTGGLMAQHF. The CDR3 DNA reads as TGTGCCAGTAGTCCCACCGGGACAGGGGGTCTTATGGCCCAGCATTTT. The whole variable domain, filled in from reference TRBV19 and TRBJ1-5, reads DGGITQSPKYLFRKEGQNVTLSCEQNLNHDAMYWYRQDPGQGLRLIYYSQIVNDFQKGDIAEGYSVSREKKESFPLTVTSAQKNPTAFYLCASSPTGTGGLMAQHFGDGTRLSIL.

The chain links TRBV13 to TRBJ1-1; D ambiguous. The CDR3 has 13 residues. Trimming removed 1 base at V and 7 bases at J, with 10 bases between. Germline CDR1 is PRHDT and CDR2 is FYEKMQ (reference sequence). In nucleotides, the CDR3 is TGTGCCAGCAGCTTAGTATCCCGAGGTGAAGCTTTCTTT. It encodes CASSLVSRGEAFF. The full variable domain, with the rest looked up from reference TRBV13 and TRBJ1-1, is AAGVIQSPRHLIKEKRETATLKCYPIPRHDTVYWYQQGPGQDPQFLISFYEKMQSDKGSIPDRFSAQQFSDYHSELNMSSLELGDSALYFCASSLVSRGEAFFGQGTRLTVV.

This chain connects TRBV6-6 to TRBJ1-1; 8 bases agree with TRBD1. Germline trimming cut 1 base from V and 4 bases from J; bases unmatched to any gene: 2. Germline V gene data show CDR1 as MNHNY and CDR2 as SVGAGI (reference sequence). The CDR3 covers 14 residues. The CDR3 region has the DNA TGTGCCAGCAGTTACTTACAGGGGGGCACTGAAGCTTTCTTT. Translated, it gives CASSYLQGGTEAFF.

The CDR3 DNA reads TGTGCCAGCAGTTACAGCACTGAAGCTTTCTTT. It is translated as CASSYSTEAFF. This chain uses TRBV2 with TRBJ1-1; no clear D. This CDR3 region has 11 residues. CDR1 is SNHLY, CDR2 FYNNEI, per germline. Trimming cost V 5 bases and J 4 bases, with 5 bases left between them.

CDR3 residues: CASSPYGGAGYTF. For the CDR3, the DNA is TGTGCCAGCAGCCCATACGGGGGGGCTGGCTACACCTTC. The chain has TRBV9 and TRBJ1-2, with a possible D match to TRBD1 (6 bases). CDR3 length: 13 residues. The V gene's germline CDR1 is SGDLS and CDR2 YYNGEE. V was trimmed by 4 bases and J by 7 bases, leaving 14 bases between them.

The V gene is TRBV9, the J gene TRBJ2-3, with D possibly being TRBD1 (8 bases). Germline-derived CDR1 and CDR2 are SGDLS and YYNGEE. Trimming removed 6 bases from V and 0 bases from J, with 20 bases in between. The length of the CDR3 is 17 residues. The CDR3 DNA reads TGTGCCAGCACCCCCAGGGGGGGACAGGCTAGCACAGATACGCAGTATTTT. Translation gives CASTPRGGQASTDTQYF.

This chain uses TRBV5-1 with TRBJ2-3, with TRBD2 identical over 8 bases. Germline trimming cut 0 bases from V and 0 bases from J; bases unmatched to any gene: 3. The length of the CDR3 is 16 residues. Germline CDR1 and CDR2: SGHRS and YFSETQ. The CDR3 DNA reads TGCGCCAGCAGCTTGGAGAGCGGGGGAAGCACAGATACGCAGTATTTT. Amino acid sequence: CASSLESGGSTDTQYF.

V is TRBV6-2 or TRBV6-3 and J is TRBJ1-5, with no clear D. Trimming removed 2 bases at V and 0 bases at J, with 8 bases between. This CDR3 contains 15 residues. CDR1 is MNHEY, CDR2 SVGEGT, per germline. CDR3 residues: CASSYPTTSNQPQHF. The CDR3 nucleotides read TGTGCCAGCAGTTACCCCACAACTAGCAATCAGCCCCAGCATTTT.

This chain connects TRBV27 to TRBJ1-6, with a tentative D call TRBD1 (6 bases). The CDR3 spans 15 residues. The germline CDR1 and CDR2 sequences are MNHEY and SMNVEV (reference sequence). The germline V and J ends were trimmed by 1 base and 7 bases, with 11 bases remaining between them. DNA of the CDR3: TGTGCCAGCAGTTTATTGGCCAGGGGCAATTCACCCCTCCACTTT. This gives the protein CASSLLARGNSPLHF.

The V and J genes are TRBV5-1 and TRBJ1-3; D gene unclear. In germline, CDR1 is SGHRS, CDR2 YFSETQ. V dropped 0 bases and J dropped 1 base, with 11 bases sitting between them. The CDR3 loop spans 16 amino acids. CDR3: CASSLGTVLSGNTIYF. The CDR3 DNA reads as TGCGCCAGCAGCTTGGGCACGGTTTTATCTGGAAACACCATATATTTT.

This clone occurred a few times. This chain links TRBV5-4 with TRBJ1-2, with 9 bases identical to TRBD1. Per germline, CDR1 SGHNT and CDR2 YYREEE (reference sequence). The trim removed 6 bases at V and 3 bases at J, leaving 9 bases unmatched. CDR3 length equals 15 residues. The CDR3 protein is CASNARTGDHYGYTF. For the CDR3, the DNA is TGTGCCAGCAACGCCCGGACAGGGGACCACTATGGCTACACCTTC.

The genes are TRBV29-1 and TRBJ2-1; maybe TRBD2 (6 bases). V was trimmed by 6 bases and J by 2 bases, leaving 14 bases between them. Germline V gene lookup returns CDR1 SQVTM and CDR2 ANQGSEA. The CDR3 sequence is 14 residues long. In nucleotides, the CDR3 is TGCAGCGTGGGACGGGGAGGCCCCTACAATGAGCAGTTCTTC. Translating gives CSVGRGGPYNEQFF.

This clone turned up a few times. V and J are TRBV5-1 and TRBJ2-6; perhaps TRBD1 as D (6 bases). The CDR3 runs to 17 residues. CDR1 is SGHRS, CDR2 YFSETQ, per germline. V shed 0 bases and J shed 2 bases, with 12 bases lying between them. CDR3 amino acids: CASSLGGQNPGANVLTF. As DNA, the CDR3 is TGCGCCAGCAGCTTGGGGGGACAAAACCCTGGGGCCAACGTCCTGACTTTC.

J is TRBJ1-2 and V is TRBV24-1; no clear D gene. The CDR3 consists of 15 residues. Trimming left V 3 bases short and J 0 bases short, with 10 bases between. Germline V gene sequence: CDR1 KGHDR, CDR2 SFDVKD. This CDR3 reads CATSDPRRANYGYTF. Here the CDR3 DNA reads TGTGCCACCAGTGATCCTAGGAGAGCTAACTATGGCTACACCTTC.

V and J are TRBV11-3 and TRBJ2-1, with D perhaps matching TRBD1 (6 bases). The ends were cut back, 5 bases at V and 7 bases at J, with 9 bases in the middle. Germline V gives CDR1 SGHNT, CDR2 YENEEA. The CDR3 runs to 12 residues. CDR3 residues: CASSMGANEQFF. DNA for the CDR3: TGTGCCAGCAGCATGGGGGCGAATGAGCAGTTCTTC.

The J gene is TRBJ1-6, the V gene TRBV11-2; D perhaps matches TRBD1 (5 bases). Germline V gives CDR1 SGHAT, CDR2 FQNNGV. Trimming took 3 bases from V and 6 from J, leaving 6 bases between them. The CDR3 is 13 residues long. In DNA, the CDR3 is TGTGCCAGCAGCTTGGGGCTTAATTCACCCCTCCACTTT. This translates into CASSLGLNSPLHF.

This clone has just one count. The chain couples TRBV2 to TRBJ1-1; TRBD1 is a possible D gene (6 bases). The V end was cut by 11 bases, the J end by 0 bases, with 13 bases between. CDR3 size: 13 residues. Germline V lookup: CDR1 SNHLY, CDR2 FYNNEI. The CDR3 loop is CASEGDMNTEAFF. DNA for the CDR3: TGTGCCTCCGAGGGGGATATGAACACTGAAGCTTTCTTT.

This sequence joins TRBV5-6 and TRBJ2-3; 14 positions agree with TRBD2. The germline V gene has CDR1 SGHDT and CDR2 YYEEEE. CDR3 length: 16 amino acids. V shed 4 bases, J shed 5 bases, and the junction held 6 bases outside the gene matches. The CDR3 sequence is CASSPRLAGGRDTQYF. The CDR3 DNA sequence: TGTGCCAGCAGCCCCCGACTAGCGGGAGGGAGAGATACGCAGTATTTT.

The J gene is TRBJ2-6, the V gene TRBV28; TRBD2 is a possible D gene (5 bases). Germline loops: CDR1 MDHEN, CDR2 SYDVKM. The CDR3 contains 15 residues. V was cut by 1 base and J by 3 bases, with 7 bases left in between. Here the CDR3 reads CASSLSRGGANVLTF. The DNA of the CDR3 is TGTGCCAGCAGTTTATCCCGGGGTGGGGCCAACGTCCTGACTTTC. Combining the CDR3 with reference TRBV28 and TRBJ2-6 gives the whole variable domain DVKVTQSSRYLVKRTGEKVFLECVQDMDHENMFWYRQDPGLGLRLIYFSYDVKMKEKGDIPEGYSVSREKKERFSLILESASTNQTSMYLCASSLSRGGANVLTFGAGSRLTVL.

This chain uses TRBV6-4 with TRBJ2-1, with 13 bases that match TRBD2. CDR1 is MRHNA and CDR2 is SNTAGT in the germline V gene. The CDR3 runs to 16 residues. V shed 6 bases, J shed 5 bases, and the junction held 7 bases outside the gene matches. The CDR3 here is CASSPLGLAGNNEQFF. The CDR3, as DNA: TGTGCCAGCAGCCCCCTGGGACTAGCGGGGAACAATGAGCAGTTCTTC.

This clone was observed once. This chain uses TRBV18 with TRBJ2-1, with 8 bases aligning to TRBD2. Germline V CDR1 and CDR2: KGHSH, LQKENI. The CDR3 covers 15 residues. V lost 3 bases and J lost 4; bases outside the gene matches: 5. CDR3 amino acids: CASSPPGLVYNEQFF. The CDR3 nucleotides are TGTGCCAGCTCACCCCCGGGACTAGTATACAATGAGCAGTTCTTC.

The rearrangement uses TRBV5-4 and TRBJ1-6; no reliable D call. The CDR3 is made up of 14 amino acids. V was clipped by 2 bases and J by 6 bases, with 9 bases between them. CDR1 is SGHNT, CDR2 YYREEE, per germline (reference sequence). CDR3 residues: CASSFGGVNSPLHF. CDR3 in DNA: TGTGCCAGCAGCTTTGGCGGAGTTAATTCACCCCTCCACTTT.

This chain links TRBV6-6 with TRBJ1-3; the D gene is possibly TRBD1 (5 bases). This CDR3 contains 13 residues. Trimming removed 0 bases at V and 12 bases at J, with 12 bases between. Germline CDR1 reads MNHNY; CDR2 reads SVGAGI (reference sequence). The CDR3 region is CASSYSTRGGIYF. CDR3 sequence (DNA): TGTGCCAGCAGTTACTCTACTCGGGGGGGCATATATTTT.

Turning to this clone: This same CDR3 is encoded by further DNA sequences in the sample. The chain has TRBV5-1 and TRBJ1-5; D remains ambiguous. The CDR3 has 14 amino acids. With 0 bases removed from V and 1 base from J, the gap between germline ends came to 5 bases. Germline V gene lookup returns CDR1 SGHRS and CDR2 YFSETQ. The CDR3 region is CASSLGQSNQPQHF. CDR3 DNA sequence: TGCGCCAGCAGCTTGGGTCAGAGCAATCAGCCCCAGCATTTT.

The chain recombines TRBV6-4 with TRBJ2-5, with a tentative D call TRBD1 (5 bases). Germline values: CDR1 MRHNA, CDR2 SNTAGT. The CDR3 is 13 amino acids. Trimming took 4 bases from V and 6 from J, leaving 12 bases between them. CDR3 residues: CASSVRGGQTQYF. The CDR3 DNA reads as TGTGCCAGCAGTGTAAGGGGCGGCCAGACCCAGTACTTC.

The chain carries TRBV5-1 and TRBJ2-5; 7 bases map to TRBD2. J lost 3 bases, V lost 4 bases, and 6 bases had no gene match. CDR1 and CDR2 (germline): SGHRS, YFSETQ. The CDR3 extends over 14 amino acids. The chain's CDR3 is CASSTRGVEETQYF. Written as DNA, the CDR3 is TGCGCCAGCAGCACCCGGGGGGTTGAAGAGACCCAGTACTTC.

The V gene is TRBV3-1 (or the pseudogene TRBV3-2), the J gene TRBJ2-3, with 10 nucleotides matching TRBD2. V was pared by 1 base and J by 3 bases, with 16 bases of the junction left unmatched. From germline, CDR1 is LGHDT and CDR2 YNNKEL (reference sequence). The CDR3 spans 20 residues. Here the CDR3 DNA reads TGTGCCAGCAGCCAAGGGTGGGCTAGCGGGGGAGGGTGGAGAACAGATACGCAGTATTTT. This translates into CASSQGWASGGGWRTDTQYF.